This TCR beta chain was identified in a study of cytomegalovirus exposure and HLA in healthy donors. About the research overall: Among over 350 genotyped donors, around 81% fell in the Caucasian-associated ancestry cluster.

CDR3 length equals 13 residues. Trimming took off 5 bases at V and 4 bases at J, with 11 bases between the two ends. The germline CDR1 and CDR2 sequences are MDHEN and SYDVKM. General study results and limits: A few of the chains that were CMV-associated were confirmed in vitro to be specific for CMV antigens. Previously analyzed data showed that most TCR beta V segments were productive at a frequency of about 90% or about 30%. Among TCR beta chains of equal frequency, HLA-associated ones were more clonally expanded in a later analysis.

The PCR ran on 60 Vbeta and 13 Jbeta primers. The assay was immunoSEQ multiplex PCR, and TCRdb's table has in-frame clones only and misses some. Altogether 170,000 or so clones are present, around 72% being singletons, with the ten largest covering 2.5% to 3.5%. With regard to this clone: Its cognate antigen is unknown.

The rearrangement links TRBV28 to TRBJ1-2, with D perhaps matching TRBD1 (6 bases). The sample consisted of PBMCs. The origin of this receptor is a woman between 45 and 65 years old in good health and CMV-seropositive. In DNA, the CDR3 is TGTGCCAGCAGTCCAGGACAGATCTATGGCTACACCTTC. Its translation: CASSPGQIYGYTF.